Sequencing of this T cell receptor (beta chain) was carried out in a study of blood T cell repertoires in COVID-19. Whole-study context: Collection of acute and convalescent COVID-19 samples took place in the United States, Italy and Spain.

Produced via immunoSEQ multiplex PCR; TCRdb's table is partial and in-frame only. This table holds tens of thousands of clones, about 83% found once. There are 15 residues in the CDR3. Per germline, CDR1 LGHDT and CDR2 YNNKEL (reference sequence). After removal of 6 bases from V and 2 bases from J, the junction contained 7 bases not matched to a gene. V is TRBV3-1 (or the pseudogene TRBV3-2) and J is TRBJ2-7; 10 bases are shared with TRBD2. Sequenced material: peripheral blood. The TCR comes from a man in his sixties or seventies with active COVID-19. CDR3 protein: CASRGAGGTAYEQYF. Written as DNA, the CDR3 is TGTGCCAGCAGGGGAGCGGGAGGGACCGCCTACGAGCAGTACTTC.